A selection of T cell receptor beta chains follows, all from one sample in a study of blood T cell repertoires in COVID-19. Repertoires were generated with immunoSEQ multiplex PCR, while TCRdb's copy carries only in-frame clones and drops some. In the table there are over 40,000 clones, roughly 89% of which are singletons. What was sequenced was peripheral blood. All receptors come from a man aged 70 or older with active COVID-19. Each CDR3 is given with its conserved first and last residue. Fields, in order: J gene, V gene, D gene, CDR3 DNA, CDR3 protein. A D gene is named only where the DNA matches it firmly.

TRBJ2-7 TRBV28 TRBD1 TGTGCCAGCAGTTCACAGGGGTGGGAGCAGTACTTC CASSSQGWEQYF
TRBJ1-5 TRBV5-5 TRBD1 TGTGCCAGCAGCTGGACAGGGAATAGCAATCAGCCCCAGCATTTT CASSWTGNSNQPQHF
TRBJ2-7 TRBV27 TRBD1 TGTGCCAGCAGTCCTAGGGGCTCGGGACAGGGCGTTTACGAGCAGTACTTC CASSPRGSGQGVYEQYF
TRBJ2-3 TRBV2 . TGTGCCAGCAGTGAAGGCAGGCCTAGCGAAATAGATACGCAGTATTTT CASSEGRPSEIDTQYF
TRBJ1-3 TRBV19 . TGTGCCAGTAGTGAGGATTACTCTGGAAACACCATATATTTT CASSEDYSGNTIYF
TRBJ1-5 TRBV7-9 TRBD1 TGTGCCAGCAGCTTAGTATCCGGGACAGACAATCAGCCCCAGCATTTT CASSLVSGTDNQPQHF
TRBJ1-6 TRBV5-1 . TGCGCCAGCACCCTTTCTGGAGAACATAATTCACCCCTCCACTTT CASTLSGEHNSPLHF
TRBJ2-1 TRBV5-5 . TGTGCCAGCAGCTGGGCAGGATACTCCTACAATGAGCAGTTCTTC CASSWAGYSYNEQFF
TRBJ2-2 TRBV19 . TGTGCCACGAGGCGGGAGAACACCGGGGAGCTGTTTTTT CATRRENTGELFF
TRBJ2-6 TRBV5-4 . TGTGCCAGCAGCTTCCCCAGGGCAGGGTCTGGGGCCAACGTCCTGACTTTC CASSFPRAGSGANVLTF
TRBJ2-7 TRBV10-3 TRBD1 TGTGCCATCAGCGCCGGGACAGGGGGCTACGAGCAGTACTTC CAISAGTGGYEQYF
TRBJ2-3 TRBV6-1 TRBD2 TGTGCCAGCAGTGCCCAAGAACTAGCGGGGGGGAGCACAGATACGCAGTATTTT CASSAQELAGGSTDTQYF
TRBJ2-7 TRBV7-6 TRBD2 TGTGCCAGCAGCTTACGACTAGCGGGGGATAAATCCTACGAGCAGTACTTC CASSLRLAGDKSYEQYF
TRBJ1-4 TRBV19 . TGTGCCAGTAGCCCCGTCGCAACTAATGAAAAACTGTTTTTT CASSPVATNEKLFF
TRBJ2-7 TRBV5-5 TRBD2 TGTGCCAGCAGCTTGGGAGGGCCTAGCGGGGTCGACGAGCAGTACTTC CASSLGGPSGVDEQYF
TRBJ2-1 TRBV3-1/TRBV3-2 TRBD2 TGTGCCAGCAGCCAAGAAAAACTAGCGGGGAACTATGAGCAGTTCTTC CASSQEKLAGNYEQFF
TRBJ1-6 TRBV18 . TGTGCCAGCTCACCAAGTAACCGACAGCATAATTCACCCCTCCACTTT CASSPSNRQHNSPLHF
TRBJ2-5 TRBV21-1 . TGTGCCAGCAGCAAAGTGAACAGGCGGGAGACCCAGTACTTC CASSKVNRRETQYF
TRBJ2-7 TRBV7-8 . TGTGCCAGCAGGTGGGCAGGGGGGTACGAGCAGTACTTC CASRWAGGYEQYF
TRBJ2-5 TRBV7-2 TRBD2 TGTGCCAGCAGCTTAGCCGGGCTAGCGGAAGAGACCCAGTACTTC CASSLAGLAEETQYF
TRBJ2-3 TRBV9 . TGTGCCAGCAGCGCAGGTGGGGGGGCCACAGATACGCAGTATTTT CASSAGGGATDTQYF
TRBJ1-2 TRBV27 TRBD1 TGTGCCAGCAGCCACGGGACAGACCATGGCTACACCTTC CASSHGTDHGYTF